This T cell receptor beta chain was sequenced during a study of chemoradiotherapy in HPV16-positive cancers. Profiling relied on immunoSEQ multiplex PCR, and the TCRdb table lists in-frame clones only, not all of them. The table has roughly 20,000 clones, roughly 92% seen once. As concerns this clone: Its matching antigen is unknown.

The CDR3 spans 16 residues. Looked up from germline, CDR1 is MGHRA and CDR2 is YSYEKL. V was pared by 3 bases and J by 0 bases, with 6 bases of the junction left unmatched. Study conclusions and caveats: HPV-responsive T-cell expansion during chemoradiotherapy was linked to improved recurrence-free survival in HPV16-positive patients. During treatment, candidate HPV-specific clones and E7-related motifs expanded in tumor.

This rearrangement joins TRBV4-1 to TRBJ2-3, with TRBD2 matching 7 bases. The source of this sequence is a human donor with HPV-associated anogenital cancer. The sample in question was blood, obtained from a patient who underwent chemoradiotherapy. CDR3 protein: CASSHQRGGSTDTQYF. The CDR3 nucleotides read TGCGCCAGCAGCCATCAGCGGGGCGGTAGCACAGATACGCAGTATTTT.